This T cell receptor (beta chain) is drawn from a study of T cells in Graves' hyperthyroidism and ophthalmopathy. Study details: Staff took peripheral blood when the initial diagnosis was made, before any treatment began.

Amplification of TCR beta CDR3 regions used RNA as the template. In the first-round RT-PCR of the TCR CDR3, the HTBI primer set was used. TCRdb re-called the multiplex PCR reads through MiXCR, storing one row per CDR3 protein. The table records hundreds of thousands of distinct CDR3 sequences, approximately 15% of them present only once. Reasons for excluding patients were uncontrolled infection, other autoimmune disease, pregnancy or lactation. The diagnoses drew upon clinical symptoms, serum thyroxine and TRAb, thyroid ultrasound and orbital computed tomography. Comment on this clonotype: Its antigen is not known.

General study points: The blood repertoire included most of the expanded thyroid clonotypes above 0.001.

This CDR3 contains 14 residues. V lost 3 bases and J lost 3, with 12 bases in between. Germline loops: CDR1 DFQATT, CDR2 SNEGSKA (reference sequence). This chain connects TRBV20-1 to TRBJ1-5, with TRBD1 as a possible D gene (5 bases). Material: blood. The source is a woman aged 25 to 39 with Graves' hyperthyroidism. The CDR3 sequence: CSASGGRHNQPQHF. The CDR3 DNA reads TGCAGTGCTAGTGGGGGAAGACACAATCAGCCCCAGCATTTT.